Shown below are 4 T cell receptor beta chains from a single sample sequenced in a study of early T cells in non-severe SARS-CoV-2 infection. TCRdb itself ran the 5' RACE reads through MiXCR, one entry per CDR3 protein. The table lists 80,000 to 95,000 distinct CDR3 sequences, more than 9% of them singletons, with over 6% in the top ten. The sequenced sample was whole blood. Source of these receptors: an adult who was a healthcare worker with PCR-confirmed SARS-CoV-2 infection or an uninfected control (not recorded which).

This clonotype showed up just a few times. The genes are TRBV7-9 and TRBJ2-1; D possibly corresponds to TRBD2 (5 bases). CDR1 and CDR2 (germline): SEHNR, FQNEAQ (reference sequence). The length of the CDR3 is 13 residues. V gave up 6 bases and J gave up 5 bases, with 11 bases separating them. The CDR3 loop reads CASSEGANNEQFF. CDR3 in DNA: TGTGCCAGCAGTGAGGGAGCGAACAATGAGCAGTTCTTC.

This clonotype has a handful of counts. The rearrangement links TRBV6-6 to TRBJ2-5, with D possibly matching TRBD1 (6 bases). Deletions cut 4 bases from V and 5 bases from J, with 14 bases between. This CDR3 has 14 residues. CDR1 is MNHNY, CDR2 SVGAGI, per germline (reference sequence). The DNA of the CDR3 is TGTGCCAGCAGTTTACAGGGAGATAGGGAGACCCAGTACTTC. Its translation is CASSLQGDRETQYF.

This clonotype was recorded at least ten times. The chain links TRBV5-1 to TRBJ2-7; a possible D gene is TRBD2 (5 bases). The CDR3 has 12 residues. V lost 4 bases and J lost 3, with 8 bases in between. Per the germline V gene, CDR1 is SGHRS and CDR2 is YFSETQ. The CDR3 DNA is TGCGCCAGCAGCACGGGGTACTACGAGCAGTACTTC. Its translation: CASSTGYYEQYF.

This clonotype was counted a few times. The chain couples TRBV12-3 or TRBV12-4 to TRBJ1-2; D possibly corresponds to TRBD1 (6 bases). The CDR3 runs 15 residues. Deletions cut 0 bases from V and 4 bases from J, with 12 bases between. The CDR3 region has the DNA TGTGCCAGCAGTTTAGCCGGGGGCGGCGGCTATGGCTACACCTTC. It translates to CASSLAGGGGYGYTF.